This T cell receptor (beta chain) was retrieved from a study of cytomegalovirus exposure and HLA in healthy donors. Study findings and constraints: Researchers counted approximately 160 TCR beta chains as cytomegalovirus-associated. According to a later analysis, donors in an Asian-associated ancestry cluster reportedly had fewer N-insertions than the 666-donor mean. An analysis done earlier found most TCR beta V segments productive about 90% or about 30% of the time. Later work found most CMV-associated TCR beta chains apparently HLA-restricted.

Germline-derived CDR1 and CDR2 are MNHNS and SASEGT. V was clipped by 8 bases and J by 0 bases, with 11 bases between them. This CDR3 is 15 amino acids long. In regard to this clone: What it recognizes is unknown.

Amplification used 60 Vbeta primers and 13 Jbeta primers. Clones were sequenced by immunoSEQ multiplex PCR, and TCRdb holds only the in-frame ones, with some missing. The data hold some 110,000 clones, with 75% to 90% observed a single time. This chain joins TRBV6-1 and TRBJ1-6, with unresolved D. The source material was PBMCs. The source of this sequence is a man aged 25 to 40 in good health and CMV-seronegative. For the CDR3, the DNA is TGTGCCAGCGTCGGGTGGAGCTCCTATAATTCACCCCTCCACTTT. It yields the protein CASVGWSSYNSPLHF.